The 20 T cell receptor beta chains listed next were all sequenced from one sample in a study of T cells in Graves' hyperthyroidism and ophthalmopathy (dated by TCRdb to the late 2010s). Library creation used multiplex PCR. TCRdb records Illumina HiSeq 2000 as the sequencer. The TCR beta CDR3 regions were amplified from the RNA transcripts. A first-round RT-PCR of the TCR CDR3 used the HTBI primer set with the Qiagen OneStep RT-PCR kit. TCRdb itself trimmed the public reads at Q25 with fastp, ran MiXCR and retained productive beta chains. Rows are unified per CDR3 protein, each entry keeping the most common DNA and genes. Here the sample has some 370,000 distinct CDR3 sequences; roughly 17% occur a single time. Clones ranked in the top ten supply 34% of the sample. The sequencing sample was made of blood. The receptor set was obtained from a woman under 40 with Graves' hyperthyroidism that later progressed to Graves' ophthalmopathy.

This clonotype was detected ten times or more. The chain uses TRBV29-1 and TRBJ1-2, with D possibly matching TRBD1 (5 bases). CDR3 length: 12 residues. Germline V gives CDR1 SQVTM, CDR2 ANQGSEA. V shed 6 bases and J shed 4 bases, with 12 bases lying between them. The CDR3 spells CSVLTGSYGYTF. Written as DNA, the CDR3 is TGCAGCGTGCTAACAGGATCCTATGGCTACACCTTC.

This clonotype appeared many times. The chain joins TRBV29-1 to TRBJ2-1; D unresolved. Trimming pared 4 bases from V and 6 bases from J, leaving 16 bases between. The CDR3 runs 14 residues. CDR1 and CDR2 (germline): SQVTM, ANQGSEA. CDR3: CSVASGTIGNEQFF. The CDR3 DNA sequence: TGCAGCGTTGCATCCGGAACTATTGGCAATGAGCAGTTCTTC.

This clonotype was found many times. V gene TRBV27 combines with J gene TRBJ2-5; the D gene could be TRBD1 or TRBD2 (7 bases each). The CDR3 extends over 15 amino acids. Looked up from germline, CDR1 is MNHEY and CDR2 is SMNVEV (reference sequence). V lost 5 bases to trimming and J lost 9 bases, with 22 bases between them. The DNA for the CDR3 is TGTGCCAGCAGTCCGCTACCAGCACAGGGGAGGGCCCAGTACTTC. It codes for CASSPLPAQGRAQYF.

This chain links TRBV20-1 with TRBJ2-5; TRBD1 or TRBD2 may be the D gene (6 bases each). The germline V gene has CDR1 DFQATT and CDR2 SNEGSKA (reference sequence). There are 15 residues in the CDR3. Trimming removed 6 bases from V and 6 bases from J, with 23 bases in between. The CDR3 region has the DNA TGCAGTGCCCCACCGGGGGCTCCTTGGGGAAAGACCCAGTACTTC. This gives the protein CSAPPGAPWGKTQYF.

This clonotype came up a few times. The chain joins TRBV4-1 to TRBJ1-4; no reliable D call. Germline CDR1 reads MGHRA; CDR2 reads YSYEKL. V was pared by 3 bases and J by 8 bases, with 16 bases between. The CDR3 contains 15 residues. As DNA, the CDR3 is TGCGCCAGCAGCCAGGCCCCGGGGATGGAAGAAAAACTGTTTTTT. It specifies CASSQAPGMEEKLFF.

This clonotype appeared once. This sequence joins TRBV20-1 and TRBJ2-3; 11 nucleotides agree with TRBD2. The J segment lost 4 bases and the V segment lost 3 bases, leaving 3 bases of the junction unmatched. CDR3 size: 14 residues. CDR1 and CDR2 (germline): DFQATT, SNEGSKA (reference sequence). Here the CDR3 reads CSARELAGADTQYF. CDR3 nucleotide sequence: TGCAGTGCTAGGGAACTAGCGGGAGCAGATACGCAGTATTTT.

This chain uses TRBV5-1 with TRBJ2-2; 11 positions match TRBD2. This CDR3 region has 17 residues. The J segment lost 1 base and the V segment lost 4 bases, leaving 6 bases of the junction unmatched. Germline CDR1 and CDR2: SGHRS and YFSETQ. The chain's CDR3 is CASSARLAGQNTGELFF. The CDR3, as DNA: TGCGCCAGCAGCGCCAGACTAGCGGGGCAGAACACCGGGGAGCTGTTTTTT.

At least ten counts were recorded for this clonotype. The chain joins TRBV27 to TRBJ2-3, with D unresolved. Trimming left V 3 bases short and J 4 bases short, with 5 bases between. This CDR3 is built from 12 residues. Germline V gives CDR1 MNHEY, CDR2 SMNVEV (reference sequence). CDR3 protein: CASSLPPDTQYF. The DNA of the CDR3 is TGTGCCAGCAGTTTGCCCCCAGATACGCAGTATTTT.

This clonotype was counted at least ten times. V usage is TRBV4-1 and J usage is TRBJ1-1; D gene uncertain. The CDR3 spans 14 residues. The V and J ends lost 3 bases and 2 bases respectively, with 10 bases between them. The germline V gene encodes CDR1 MGHRA and CDR2 YSYEKL. This chain's CDR3 is CASSQLGPNTEAFF. The CDR3 bases are TGCGCCAGCAGCCAGCTCGGGCCTAACACTGAAGCTTTCTTT.

In its sample, this clonotype was seen many times. The CDR3 nucleotides are TGTGCCAGCAGTTTTGGCAGATCCTGGGGCCAAGAGACCCAGTACTTC. Translating gives CASSFGRSWGQETQYF. The V call is TRBV28, the J call TRBJ2-5; D uncertain. The CDR3 totals 16 residues. The V gene's germline CDR1 is MDHEN and CDR2 SYDVKM. Trimming cost V 3 bases and J 1 base, with 15 bases left between them.

This clonotype has a count of ten or more. The rearrangement links TRBV6-1 to TRBJ2-7, with 10 bases lining up with TRBD1. With V trimmed by 2 bases and J by 5 bases, 3 bases remained unmatched. Looked up from germline, CDR1 is MNHNS and CDR2 is SASEGT. This CDR3 is built from 14 residues. The DNA for the CDR3 is TGTGCCAGCAGTGAACTCGACAGGGGGCACGAGCAGTACTTC. This codes for CASSELDRGHEQYF.

Ten or more counts support this clonotype. The chain couples TRBV19 to TRBJ1-5, with 7 nucleotides matching TRBD1. Germline lookup yields CDR1 LNHDA and CDR2 SQIVND (reference sequence). This CDR3 contains 16 residues. V lost 3 bases, J lost 7 bases, and 12 bases stayed unmatched. The CDR3 DNA follows: TGTGCCAGTAGTATCACCTTACAGGGGTTACTCCAGCCCCAGCATTTT. It codes for CASSITLQGLLQPQHF.

CDR3 sequence (DNA): TGTGCCAGCAGCTGGGACAGGGTATCGTCGGTGAATTCACCCCTCCACTTT. Protein product: CASSWDRVSSVNSPLHF. J is TRBJ1-6 and V is TRBV6-2 or TRBV6-3, with 9 bases fitting TRBD1. CDR1 is MNHEY and CDR2 is SVGEGT in the germline V gene. The CDR3 spans 17 residues. V dropped 6 bases and J dropped 7; count of bases not matched to a gene: 13.

This clonotype was detected only a few times. CDR3 DNA: TGTGCCAGCTCACCGGCTACACGTAGCCACATGAACACTGAAGCTTTCTTT. Its translation: CASSPATRSHMNTEAFF. The chain has TRBV18 and TRBJ1-1; D is uncertain. Looked up from germline, CDR1 is KGHSH and CDR2 is LQKENI. There are 17 residues in the CDR3. The V end was cut by 3 bases, the J end by 0 bases, with 17 bases between.

The chain joins TRBV6-1 to TRBJ1-3; TRBD1 aligns across 7 bases. Trimming cost V 6 bases and J 1 base; bases outside gene matches: 6. CDR1 MNHNS and CDR2 SASEGT come from the germline V gene. The CDR3 consists of 15 residues. CDR3 nucleotides: TGTGCCAGCAGCCGGGGACAGTCATCTGGAAACACCATATATTTT. Protein sequence: CASSRGQSSGNTIYF.

This clonotype occurred many times. The rearrangement uses TRBV28 and TRBJ1-2, with D perhaps matching TRBD1 (6 bases). Between the trimmed V and J ends, which lost 6 bases and 4 bases, there was a span of 18 bases. Germline CDR1 is MDHEN and CDR2 is SYDVKM. The CDR3 has 15 amino acids. The CDR3: CASRTVGGSGYGYTF. CDR3 in DNA: TGTGCCAGCAGGACCGTAGGGGGAAGTGGCTATGGCTACACCTTC.

This clonotype has a handful of counts. V is TRBV5-1 and J is TRBJ1-5, with 7 bases that match TRBD1. This CDR3 has 13 amino acids. Unmatched junction bases numbered 4, after V lost 5 bases and J lost 5 bases. CDR1 SGHRS and CDR2 YFSETQ come from the germline V gene. CDR3 loop: CASRDRIDQPQHF. The CDR3 DNA sequence: TGCGCCAGCAGGGACAGGATCGATCAGCCCCAGCATTTT.

This rearrangement joins TRBV12-3 or TRBV12-4 to TRBJ2-1; possible D gene TRBD1, 6 bases. Trimming cost V 5 bases and J 6 bases, with 14 bases left between them. The CDR3 is made up of 14 amino acids. DNA of the CDR3: TGTGCCAGCAGTACGGGTGAAGGGGGCAATGAGCAGTTCTTC. It encodes CASSTGEGGNEQFF.

This clonotype was seen repeatedly, ten times or more. The chain recombines TRBV2 with TRBJ1-6; 7 positions agree with TRBD1. V gave up 7 bases and J gave up 8 bases; unmatched junction bases: 8. The CDR3 has 14 residues. The germline gives CDR1 SNHLY, CDR2 FYNNEI. The CDR3, as DNA: TGTGCCAGCAAATCGCCAGGGGGGGATTCACCCCTCCACTTT. Protein: CASKSPGGDSPLHF.

There are many counts of this clonotype. The genes are TRBV15 and TRBJ2-2; no clear D gene. Trimming took off 5 bases at V and 4 bases at J, with 11 bases between the two ends. The CDR3 has 14 amino acids. CDR1 and CDR2 (germline): LNHNV, YYDKDF (reference sequence). CDR3 region: CATSDQLLTGELFF. Written as DNA, the CDR3 is TGTGCCACCAGCGACCAACTGCTCACCGGGGAGCTGTTTTTT.